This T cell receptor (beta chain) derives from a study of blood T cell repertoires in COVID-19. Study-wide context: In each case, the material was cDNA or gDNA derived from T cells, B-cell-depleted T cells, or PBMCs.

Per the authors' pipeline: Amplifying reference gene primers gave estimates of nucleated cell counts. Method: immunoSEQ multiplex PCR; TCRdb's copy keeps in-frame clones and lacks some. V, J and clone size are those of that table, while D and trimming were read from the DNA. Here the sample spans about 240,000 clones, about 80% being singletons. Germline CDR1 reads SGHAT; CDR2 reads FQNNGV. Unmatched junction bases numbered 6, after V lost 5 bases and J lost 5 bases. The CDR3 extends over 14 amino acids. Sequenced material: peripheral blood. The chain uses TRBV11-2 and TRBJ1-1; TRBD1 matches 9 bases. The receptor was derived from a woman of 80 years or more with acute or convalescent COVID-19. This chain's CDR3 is CASSPTDRGTEAFF. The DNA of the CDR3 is TGTGCCAGCAGCCCAACCGACAGGGGGACTGAAGCTTTCTTT.